This T cell receptor (beta chain) was captured by sequencing in a study of T cells in Graves' hyperthyroidism and ophthalmopathy. Findings and caveats of the study: Most expanded thyroid clonotypes above 0.001 recurred in blood. Ophthalmopathy got predicted by the model a median roughly six months before its onset.

In this sample, this clonotype turned up many times. Its antigen is currently unknown. V lost 6 bases to trimming and J lost 10 bases; unmatched junction nucleotides: 6. Germline CDR1 and CDR2: SGHTA and FQGNSA. The CDR3 sequence is 14 residues long. Amplification yielded TCR beta CDR3 regions, with RNA transcripts as the source. A first-round RT-PCR of the TCR CDR3 used the HTBI primer set. MiXCR, run by TCRdb on the multiplex PCR reads, gives a single entry per CDR3 protein. Of fewer than 700,000 distinct CDR3 sequences in the sample, roughly 17% were seen once. The sequenced material came from blood. This receptor was identified in a woman younger than 30 with Graves' ophthalmopathy. The J gene is TRBJ1-6, the V gene TRBV7-2, with 10 positions matching TRBD1. CDR3 nucleotides: TGTGCCAGCAGATCCGGGACAGGGGAATCACCCCTCCACTTT. Translation: CASRSGTGESPLHF.